This TCR beta chain derives from a study of T cells in localized non-small cell lung cancer. Regarding the study as a whole: Researchers found a median approximately 60 of the top 100 tumor clones in adjacent lung. Compared with tumor, uninvolved adjacent lung displayed greater T cell clonality, ranking highest overall. Higher T cell density in the blood was associated with longer overall survival, whereas higher adjacent-lung clonality associated with shorter survival.

Method: immunoSEQ multiplex PCR; TCRdb's copy keeps in-frame clones and lacks some. The data contain tens of thousands of clones, around 84% of them seen just once; the ten biggest clones take up around a third. A note on this clone: Its specificity is not known.

This CDR3 spans 12 amino acids. V shed 2 bases and J shed 6 bases, with 8 bases lying between them. Germline CDR1 GTSNPN, CDR2 SVGIG (reference sequence). The chain couples TRBV30 to TRBJ1-3; D is ambiguous. The receptor comes from a male donor aged 60 or over with stage II squamous cell lung carcinoma. Source: peripheral blood, taken before any cancer treatment. CDR3 sequence reads: CAWSIRENTIYF. The CDR3 region has the DNA TGTGCCTGGAGTATAAGGGAAAACACCATATATTTT.